The rows below give T cell receptor beta chains drawn from one sample of a study of shared clonotypes between healthy human individuals. Profiling relied on immunoSEQ multiplex PCR, and the TCRdb table lists in-frame clones only, not all of them. The sample records more than 2,000,000 clones, around 94% being singletons. Sequenced: naive CD4+ T cells sorted from blood. Receptors originate from a man younger than 35 in good health. Each CDR3 is given with its conserved first and last residue. D genes are given only for firm matches. Clone size is shown for a subset of rows, as once, few, many or a class of expanded clone.

>15|-|TRBJ1-1|TRBV4-1|-
CASSQVARAHTEAFF
TGCGCCAGCAGCCAAGTTGCGAGGGCGCACACTGAAGCTTTCTTT
>18|-|TRBJ2-3|TRBV5-1|-
CASTPTPLGRGGTDTQYF
TGCGCCAGCACCCCGACCCCGCTGGGCAGGGGAGGCACAGATACGCAGTATTTT
>14|-|TRBJ2-3|TRBV5-1|-
CASSLRQHTDTQYF
TGCGCCAGCAGCTTGCGGCAACACACAGATACGCAGTATTTT
>13|-|TRBJ1-4|TRBV19|-
CASSAQGNEKLFF
TGTGCCAGTAGTGCCCAGGGTAATGAAAAACTGTTTTTT
>16|-|TRBJ2-1|TRBV5-4|-
CASSSTGRGPNNEQFF
TGTGCCAGCAGTTCGACTGGGCGCGGGCCAAACAATGAGCAGTTCTTC
>15|-|TRBJ2-7|TRBV18|once
CASSYIAESTYEQYF
TGTGCCAGCTCATATATAGCGGAATCGACCTACGAGCAGTACTTC
>16|-|TRBJ1-5|TRBV19|-
CASSLRGGFGNQPQHF
TGTGCCAGTAGTCTCCGAGGGGGATTTGGCAATCAGCCCCAGCATTTT
>16|TRBD1|TRBJ1-3|TRBV14|-
CASSQIWADRAHTIYF
TGTGCCAGCAGCCAAATATGGGCGGACAGGGCCCACACCATATATTTT
>13|-|TRBJ1-1|TRBV6-1|-
CASQSTSGVEAFF
TGTGCCAGCCAATCCACCTCAGGGGTTGAAGCTTTCTTT
>13|-|TRBJ2-7|TRBV19|-
CASSIGPSDEQYF
TGTGCCAGTAGTATCGGGCCGTCGGACGAGCAGTACTTC
>13|-|TRBJ2-7|TRBV28|-
CAVLGAKAYEQYF
TGTGCGGTGCTAGGGGCGAAGGCCTACGAGCAGTACTTC
>15|-|TRBJ1-6|TRBV19|-
CASSIVPGVNSPLHF
TGTGCCAGTAGTATAGTCCCAGGGGTGAATTCACCCCTCCACTTT
>15|-|TRBJ2-1|TRBV5-1|-
CASSLSGQRGDEQFF
TGCGCCAGCAGCTTATCCGGACAGAGAGGGGATGAGCAGTTCTTC
>14|-|TRBJ1-4|TRBV30|-
CAWSDGGLGEKLFF
TGTGCCTGGAGTGACGGGGGGCTTGGTGAAAAACTGTTTTTT
>15|TRBD1|TRBJ1-2|TRBV9|-
CASSVGDRGNYGYTF
TGTGCCAGCAGCGTAGGGGACAGGGGTAACTATGGCTACACCTTC
>16|-|TRBJ1-2|TRBV4-1|-
CASSPEGQEANYGYTF
TGCGCCAGCAGCCCAGAGGGGCAGGAAGCTAACTATGGCTACACCTTC
>14|-|TRBJ1-1|TRBV5-5|-
CASSSGVGGTEAFF
TGTGCCAGCAGCAGCGGGGTGGGTGGCACTGAAGCTTTCTTT
>14|-|TRBJ2-2|TRBV2|-
CASRLGDQAGELFF
TGTGCCAGCAGGTTAGGGGATCAGGCCGGGGAGCTGTTTTTT
>15|TRBD1|TRBJ1-6|TRBV5-3|-
CARSLNRGYNSPLHF
TGTGCCAGAAGCTTAAACAGGGGCTATAATTCACCCCTCCACTTT
>14|TRBD1|TRBJ1-2|TRBV27|-
CASSQGARGYGYTF
TGTGCCAGCAGTCAGGGGGCGCGGGGCTATGGCTACACCTTC
>14|-|TRBJ2-5|TRBV18|-
CASSPYGLQETQYF
TGTGCCAGCTCACCGTACGGATTACAAGAGACCCAGTACTTC
>14|-|TRBJ2-7|TRBV14|-
CASSQVRGSYEQYF
TGTGCCAGCAGCCAAGTTCGGGGATCCTACGAGCAGTACTTC
>12|-|TRBJ2-7|TRBV28|-
CASSPRSYEQYF
TGTGCCAGCAGCCCTAGGTCCTACGAGCAGTACTTC
>15|TRBD1|TRBJ1-4|TRBV11-2|-
CASSFMGQRDEKLFF
TGTGCCAGCAGCTTTATGGGACAGAGAGATGAAAAACTGTTTTTT
>16|TRBD2|TRBJ2-3|TRBV10-3|-
CAISESTSGGTDTQYF
TGTGCCATCAGTGAGTCGACTAGCGGGGGGACAGATACGCAGTATTTT
>12|-|TRBJ2-5|TRBV2|-
CASSDSQETQYF
TGTGCCAGCAGTGATAGTCAAGAGACCCAGTACTTC
>15|-|TRBJ1-4|TRBV30|-
CAWASGTPNNEKLFF
TGTGCCTGGGCATCCGGGACCCCAAATAATGAAAAACTGTTTTTT
>15|TRBD1|TRBJ2-7|TRBV5-1|-
CASSLQQGVSYEQYF
TGCGCCAGCAGCTTGCAACAGGGGGTTTCCTACGAGCAGTACTTC
>15|TRBD2|TRBJ2-5|TRBV5-1|-
CASSAGTSGRETQYF
TGCGCCAGCAGCGCCGGGACTAGCGGGAGGGAGACCCAGTACTTC
>15|TRBD1|TRBJ2-3|TRBV5-5|-
CASSLGQGARDTQYF
TGTGCCAGCAGCTTGGGCCAGGGGGCGAGGGATACGCAGTATTTT
>13|-|TRBJ2-7|TRBV18|-
CASSPATHYEQYF
TGTGCCAGCTCACCTGCGACGCACTACGAGCAGTACTTC
>15|-|TRBJ2-7|TRBV7-2|-
CASSLGKVGTYEQYF
TGTGCCAGCAGCTTAGGGAAGGTAGGGACCTACGAGCAGTACTTC
>14|TRBD1|TRBJ2-4|TRBV5-1|-
CASRGGTGQNIQYF
TGCGCCAGCAGGGGTGGGACAGGCCAAAACATTCAGTACTTC
>12|-|TRBJ2-5|TRBV30|-
CAWSPQAETQYF
TGTGCCTGGAGCCCACAGGCGGAGACCCAGTACTTC
>12|-|TRBJ1-3|TRBV6-1|-
CASSRQGNTIYF
TGTGCCAGCAGTCGACAGGGAAACACCATATATTTT
>14|TRBD1|TRBJ2-5|TRBV10-3|-
CAIRSTGVGETQYF
TGTGCCATCAGGTCGACAGGGGTGGGAGAGACCCAGTACTTC
>14|-|TRBJ2-7|TRBV5-1|-
CASNWGRESSEQYF
TGCGCCAGCAACTGGGGAAGGGAGTCAAGCGAGCAGTACTTC
>13|-|TRBJ1-2|TRBV7-9|-
CASSSTGGNGYTF
TGTGCCAGCAGCTCCACAGGAGGAAATGGCTACACCTTC
>14|-|TRBJ2-5|TRBV27|-
CASSLSTAKETQYF
TGTGCCAGCAGTTTATCCACTGCTAAAGAGACCCAGTACTTC
>20|-|TRBJ2-2|TRBV21-1|-
CASSKDYFQGGLAGSGELFF
TGTGCCAGCAGCAAAGATTACTTTCAAGGGGGACTAGCGGGATCCGGGGAGCTGTTTTTT
>13|-|TRBJ2-7|TRBV30|once
CAWSVDLAYEQYF
TGTGCCTGGAGTGTTGACCTCGCTTACGAGCAGTACTTC
>14|-|TRBJ2-2|TRBV4-3|-
CASSPDRITGELFF
TGCGCCAGCAGCCCTGATCGGATTACCGGGGAGCTGTTTTTT
>17|-|TRBJ1-4|TRBV9|once
CASSVARDKGRNEKLFF
TGTGCCAGCAGCGTAGCTAGGGACAAGGGTAGGAATGAAAAACTGTTTTTT
>14|-|TRBJ1-2|TRBV5-1|-
CASSFTGIQWGYTF
TGCGCCAGCAGCTTTACCGGGATCCAATGGGGCTACACCTTC
>15|-|TRBJ2-5|TRBV9|-
CASSVGVNQRETQYF
TGTGCCAGCAGCGTAGGAGTTAACCAAAGGGAGACCCAGTACTTC
>14|TRBD1|TRBJ2-7|TRBV6-1|-
CASSDRDRGREQYF
TGTGCCAGCAGCGACCGGGACAGGGGGCGCGAGCAGTACTTC
>16|-|TRBJ2-2|TRBV11-3|-
CASSLNPPEAAGELFF
TGTGCCAGCAGCTTAAACCCCCCAGAGGCCGCCGGGGAGCTGTTTTTT
>17|-|TRBJ2-3|TRBV5-6|-
CASSFGAAGRSTDTQYF
TGTGCCAGCAGCTTCGGAGCTGCGGGACGGAGCACAGATACGCAGTATTTT
>14|-|TRBJ2-1|TRBV27|-
CASTGVGLGDEQFF
TGTGCCAGCACAGGAGTCGGTCTGGGCGATGAGCAGTTCTTC
>15|-|TRBJ1-2|TRBV4-1|-
CASSQDPPGTYGYTF
TGCGCCAGCAGCCAAGATCCCCCAGGGACCTATGGCTACACCTTC
>16|TRBD2|TRBJ2-3|TRBV7-2|-
CASSLLRGGSTDTQYF
TGTGCCAGCAGCCTCCTGAGAGGCGGGAGTACAGATACGCAGTATTTT
>15|TRBD2|TRBJ2-7|TRBV30|-
CAWSQGLAGPRSPYF
TGTGCCTGGAGTCAGGGACTAGCGGGTCCGCGGTCTCCGTACTTC
>13|-|TRBJ2-2|TRBV11-2|-
CASSFHQAGELFF
TGTGCCAGCAGCTTCCACCAGGCCGGGGAGCTGTTTTTT
>11|-|TRBJ2-7|TRBV30|-
CAWTTGYEQYF
TGTGCCTGGACTACAGGGTACGAGCAGTACTTC
>13|-|TRBJ1-2|TRBV5-4|-
CASSLVGQDGYTF
TGTGCCAGCAGCTTGGTAGGTCAGGATGGCTACACCTTC
>16|-|TRBJ1-4|TRBV7-6|-
CASSLALGATNEKLFF
TGTGCCAGCAGCTTAGCCCTAGGGGCGACTAATGAAAAACTGTTTTTT
>15|TRBD1|TRBJ2-2|TRBV6-6|-
CASTFWTGGTGELFF
TGTGCCAGCACTTTCTGGACAGGGGGCACCGGGGAGCTGTTTTTT